Presented here are 2 T cell receptor beta chains from one specimen sequenced in a study of T cells in Graves' hyperthyroidism and ophthalmopathy. The source material, RNA transcripts, was used to amplify TCR beta CDR3 regions. Initially, a first-round RT-PCR of the TCR CDR3 employed the HTBI primer set. TCRdb itself ran the multiplex PCR reads through MiXCR, one entry per CDR3 protein. The sample contains around 350,000 distinct CDR3 sequences, 19% of which appear only once. Sequencing input: blood. These receptors were taken from a woman between 18 and 29 years old with Graves' hyperthyroidism.

This clonotype was observed many times. The chain carries TRBV6-5 and TRBJ1-5, with 7 positions matching TRBD1. This CDR3 has 13 residues. The J segment lost 5 bases and the V segment lost 2 bases, leaving 0 bases of the junction unmatched. Germline V CDR1 and CDR2: MNHEY, SVGAGI. The CDR3 coding sequence is TGTGCCAGCAGTTACGGGACAGATCAGCCCCAGCATTTT. It specifies CASSYGTDQPQHF.

The J gene is TRBJ1-3, the V gene TRBV19; the D is unclear. The V gene lost 7 bases and the J gene lost 3 bases, with 7 bases spanning the gap. The CDR3 is 12 residues long. CDR1 is LNHDA and CDR2 is SQIVND in the germline V gene (reference sequence). CDR3 loop: CASMSRGNTIYF. For the CDR3, the DNA is TGTGCCAGTATGTCGCGTGGAAACACCATATATTTT.